This T cell receptor beta chain was sequenced for a study of cytomegalovirus exposure and HLA in healthy donors. General study results and limits: A later analysis found common viral pathogens apparently linked to several of the most significant clusters. A cluster of highly shared sequence variants was likely a sequencing artifact.

To note about this clone: What it recognizes is unknown.

PCR involved 60 Vbeta and 13 Jbeta primers. Produced via immunoSEQ multiplex PCR; TCRdb's table is partial and in-frame only. Here the sample table reports about 39,000 clones. The J segment lost 4 bases and the V segment lost 6 bases, leaving 6 bases of the junction unmatched. The CDR3 extends over 13 amino acids. Germline V gene data show CDR1 as SGHVS and CDR2 as FQNEAQ. V gene TRBV7-8 combines with J gene TRBJ2-7; 7 bases align to TRBD1. The clonotype comes from a woman younger than 45 in good health and CMV-seropositive. Input material: PBMCs. CDR3 coding DNA: TGTGCCAGCAGTCCCGACAGGGTATACGAGCAGTACTTC. Translation: CASSPDRVYEQYF.